Listed below are T cell receptor beta chains from one sample, sequenced in a study of blood T cell repertoires in COVID-19. Data came from immunoSEQ multiplex PCR; TCRdb stores just in-frame clones and leaves some out. The sample holds tens of thousands of clones; about four fifths are singletons and the top ten take 20% to 25%. The material sequenced was peripheral blood. The source of these receptors is a woman over 75 with COVID-19, enrolled during active disease. Both conserved end residues are part of each CDR3. The D gene is left open where the match is weak. The size field is filled for only some rows; it gives once, few, many or a size class.

TRBJ2-3 NA TRBV7-8 NA CASSLGVGGGGDTQYF TGTGCCAGCAGCTTAGGGGTTGGCGGAGGAGGGGATACGCAGTATTTT
TRBJ2-1 TRBD2 TRBV27 NA CASRRDSSGRPGNEQFF TGTGCCAGCAGGCGTGACTCTAGCGGGAGACCGGGCAATGAGCAGTTCTTC
TRBJ2-7 TRBD2 TRBV14 NA CASSQDKRAGRGEQYF TGTGCCAGCAGCCAAGATAAAAGGGCAGGGAGGGGCGAGCAGTACTTC
TRBJ1-4 NA TRBV4-1 NA CASSQDRGTSVFF TGCGCCAGCAGCCAAGATCGTGGGACATCAGTGTTTTTT
TRBJ1-2 NA TRBV13 NA CASSLRGYGYTF TGTGCCAGCAGCTTACGGGGGTATGGCTACACCTTC
TRBJ1-4 NA TRBV5-5 NA CASSFPMTEGEKLFF TGTGCCAGCAGCTTTCCGATGACAGAAGGCGAAAAACTGTTTTTT
TRBJ2-1 TRBD2 TRBV2 once CASSEEGLAGTEQFF TGTGCCAGCAGTGAAGAAGGGCTAGCGGGAACTGAGCAGTTCTTC
TRBJ1-1 TRBD1 TRBV30 NA CAFDRGRKAFF TGTGCCTTTGACAGGGGGCGAAAAGCTTTCTTT
TRBJ2-5 TRBD1 TRBV19 NA CASSMGQGVQETQYF TGTGCCAGTAGTATGGGACAGGGGGTCCAAGAGACCCAGTACTTC
TRBJ2-3 NA TRBV23-1 few CASSQSPVSTDTQYF TGCGCCAGCAGTCAATCACCAGTTAGCACAGATACGCAGTATTTT
TRBJ1-1 NA TRBV14 NA CASSPQMAPNTEAFF TGTGCCAGCAGCCCCCAGATGGCCCCGAACACTGAAGCTTTCTTT
TRBJ2-3 NA TRBV19 NA CASSPDRGGTDTQYF TGTGCCAGTAGTCCTGACAGGGGAGGGACAGATACGCAGTATTTT
TRBJ2-5 TRBD1 TRBV3-1/TRBV3-2 NA CASSQQQGAGGATQYF TGTGCCAGCAGCCAACAACAGGGGGCGGGTGGTGCGACCCAGTACTTC
TRBJ1-5 NA TRBV6-1 NA CASSELMGGVVQPQHF TGTGCCAGCAGTGAACTTATGGGGGGGGTCGTTCAGCCCCAGCATTTT
TRBJ2-7 TRBD2 TRBV3-1/TRBV3-2 NA CASSQSRGTSGTNSYEQYF TGTGCCAGCAGCCAATCTCGAGGGACTAGCGGGACTAACTCCTACGAGCAGTACTTC
TRBJ1-1 NA TRBV3-1/TRBV3-2 NA CASSTTDSNTEAFF TGTGCCAGCAGCACTACGGACAGTAACACTGAAGCTTTCTTT
TRBJ2-5 TRBD1 TRBV25-1 NA CASSTPGGETQYF TGTGCCAGCAGCACCCCAGGGGGAGAGACCCAGTACTTC
TRBJ1-6 NA TRBV2 NA CASIREVGGSPLHF TGTGCCAGTATCAGGGAGGTGGGGGGTTCACCCCTCCACTTT
TRBJ2-5 TRBD2 TRBV7-9 NA CASSQAGGRETQYF TGTGCCAGCAGCCAGGCGGGGGGCCGGGAGACCCAGTACTTC
TRBJ2-3 NA TRBV3-1/TRBV3-2 NA CASSQLVMPESDTQYF TGTGCCAGCAGCCAATTAGTCATGCCTGAGTCAGATACGCAGTATTTT
TRBJ2-7 NA TRBV27 NA CASSWLASYEQYF TGTGCCAGCAGTTGGCTAGCTTCCTACGAGCAGTACTTC
TRBJ2-2 TRBD1 TRBV11-2 NA CANPTGPNTGELFF TGTGCCAACCCGACAGGGCCAAACACCGGGGAGCTGTTTTTT
TRBJ2-1 TRBD2 TRBV6-5 NA CASRRTSASYNEQFF TGTGCCAGCAGACGAACTAGCGCCTCCTACAATGAGCAGTTCTTC
TRBJ2-2 TRBD2 TRBV27 NA CASSEPRAAGGNTGELFF TGTGCCAGCAGTGAACCACGTGCAGCGGGAGGGAACACCGGGGAGCTGTTTTTT
TRBJ2-2 TRBD2 TRBV4-2 NA CASSLGLLAGEGGKPGELFF TGTGCCAGCAGCCTTGGGTTGCTAGCGGGAGAGGGGGGGAAACCCGGGGAGCTGTTTTTT
TRBJ2-1 TRBD2 TRBV6-4 NA CASSPTSGPYNEQFF TGTGCCAGCAGTCCGACTAGCGGGCCCTACAATGAGCAGTTCTTC
TRBJ1-3 NA TRBV7-2 NA CASSRTGQATGNTIYF TGTGCCAGCAGTCGTACCGGACAAGCCACTGGAAACACCATATATTTT
TRBJ2-1 NA TRBV12-5 NA CASGLRGEQFF TGTGCTAGTGGTTTAAGAGGTGAGCAGTTCTTC
TRBJ2-1 TRBD2 TRBV5-1 NA CASSLDLAGVDEQFF TGCGCCAGCAGCTTGGATCTAGCGGGAGTCGATGAGCAGTTCTTC
TRBJ2-5 NA TRBV12-5 NA CASGLFQGGTQYF TGTGCTAGTGGTTTGTTCCAGGGGGGGACCCAGTACTTC
TRBJ1-5 NA TRBV10-3 NA CAISVGGDNQPQHF TGTGCCATCAGTGTTGGAGGGGACAATCAGCCCCAGCATTTT
TRBJ2-1 TRBD2 TRBV4-1 few CASSPPRGRGFDEQFF TGCGCCAGCAGTCCTCCTCGCGGGAGGGGCTTCGATGAGCAGTTCTTC
TRBJ2-3 TRBD2 TRBV27 NA CASGSAALGAGFTDTQYF TGTGCCAGCGGCTCGGCCGCTCTGGGAGCGGGATTCACAGATACGCAGTATTTT
TRBJ2-1 TRBD2 TRBV19 NA CASSSSGLTNEQFF TGTGCCAGTAGTTCTTCGGGACTAACGAATGAGCAGTTCTTC
TRBJ1-5 TRBD1 TRBV27 NA CASSRGQGRGVQRPTQHF TGTGCCAGCAGTCGAGGACAGGGCCGAGGAGTACAGCGCCCCACCCAGCATTTT
TRBJ2-1 TRBD1 TRBV18 NA CASSDGQGLNNEQFF TGTGCCAGCTCAGATGGACAGGGGTTAAACAATGAGCAGTTCTTC
TRBJ2-7 TRBD1 TRBV4-1 NA CASSQDPGGFPVYEQYF TGCGCCAGCAGCCAGGACCCAGGGGGCTTTCCGGTCTACGAGCAGTACTTC
TRBJ2-3 TRBD2 TRBV19 NA CASSKAGGGADTQYF TGTGCCAGTAGTAAGGCGGGAGGAGGCGCAGATACGCAGTATTTT
TRBJ2-4 TRBD1 TRBV19 NA CASSIGTAIQIAKNIQYF TGTGCCAGTAGTATCGGGACAGCCATACAAATAGCCAAAAACATTCAGTACTTC
TRBJ1-5 TRBD1 TRBV30 NA CAWSRNRGSNQPQHF TGTGCCTGGAGTCGAAACAGGGGAAGCAATCAGCCCCAGCATTTT
TRBJ2-1 NA TRBV30 NA CAWSSQRPTSYNEQFF TGTGCCTGGAGTTCTCAGCGGCCTACCTCCTACAATGAGCAGTTCTTC
TRBJ2-5 NA TRBV7-9 NA CASSLSVFTETQYF TGTGCCAGCAGCTTATCAGTCTTTACAGAGACCCAGTACTTC
TRBJ2-5 TRBD1 TRBV20-1 NA CSANRGETQYF TGCAGTGCCAACAGGGGTGAGACCCAGTACTTC
TRBJ2-2 NA TRBV7-9 NA CASSLVVAWTANTGELFF TGTGCCAGCAGCTTAGTTGTTGCGTGGACAGCGAACACCGGGGAGCTGTTTTTT
TRBJ2-7 TRBD1 TRBV3-1/TRBV3-2 NA CASSPAGQGFYEQYF TGTGCCAGCAGCCCCGCGGGACAGGGATTCTACGAGCAGTACTTC
TRBJ2-2 TRBD2 TRBV24-1 NA CATSQPSGDRGELFF TGTGCCACCAGTCAACCTAGCGGGGATCGCGGGGAGCTGTTTTTT
TRBJ1-2 NA TRBV5-6 few CARRGAGGVRYGYTF TGTGCCCGCCGCGGGGCCGGGGGGGTACGGTATGGCTACACCTTC
TRBJ2-7 NA TRBV10-3 few CAISEQLQAYEQYF TGTGCCATCAGTGAACAGCTTCAAGCCTACGAGCAGTACTTC
TRBJ2-2 TRBD1 TRBV2 NA CASSVLDRATGELFF TGTGCCAGCAGTGTTTTGGACAGGGCGACCGGGGAGCTGTTTTTT
TRBJ1-4 NA TRBV2 NA CASSYRTKTNEKLFF TGTGCCAGCAGTTACAGGACTAAAACTAATGAAAAACTGTTTTTT
TRBJ2-1 TRBD2 TRBV27 NA CASIAGTREEHEQFF TGTGCCAGCATCGCCGGGACTAGGGAAGAGCATGAGCAGTTCTTC
TRBJ1-2 TRBD1 TRBV5-1 NA CASSLDRGPYGYTF TGCGCCAGCAGCTTGGACAGGGGACCCTATGGCTACACCTTC
TRBJ2-1 TRBD1 TRBV7-3 NA CASSWTGGSEQFF TGTGCCAGCAGCTGGACAGGGGGGTCTGAGCAGTTCTTC
TRBJ2-7 TRBD1 TRBV30 NA CAGMGQGVYEQYF TGTGCCGGGATGGGACAGGGGGTCTACGAGCAGTACTTC
TRBJ2-7 TRBD2 TRBV7-8 NA CASSLGARAGAGYEQYF TGTGCCAGCAGCTTAGGGGCCAGAGCGGGAGCGGGGTACGAGCAGTACTTC
TRBJ1-1 TRBD1 TRBV7-2 NA CASSLTGGGLGTEAFF TGTGCCAGCAGCTTAACAGGGGGCGGGCTGGGCACTGAAGCTTTCTTT
TRBJ2-1 NA TRBV6-2/TRBV6-3 NA CASSYRENEQFF TGTGCCAGCAGTTACAGGGAGAATGAGCAGTTCTTC
TRBJ2-7 TRBD2 TRBV13 NA CASSLARGTSGRRYEQYF TGTGCCAGCAGCTTGGCCCGAGGGACTAGCGGGAGAAGGTACGAGCAGTACTTC
TRBJ2-2 NA TRBV11-3 NA CASSRNTGELFF TGTGCCAGCAGCCGGAACACCGGGGAGCTGTTTTTT
TRBJ2-3 NA TRBV11-3 NA CASSLERPAAGPDTQYF TGTGCCAGCAGCTTAGAGCGGCCAGCCGCCGGCCCAGATACGCAGTATTTT